This T cell receptor (beta chain) was retrieved from a study of shared clonotypes between healthy human individuals. CDR3 size: 13 residues. Germline CDR1 MNHNS, CDR2 SASEGT. V lost 7 bases to trimming and J lost 4 bases; unmatched junction nucleotides: 7. The repertoire was sequenced with immunoSEQ multiplex PCR; TCRdb's copy has only in-frame clones and lacks some. This sample has hundreds of thousands of clones, with around three quarters found just once. Without sorting, samples used 75 million to 100 million PBMCs for genomic DNA. This chain joins TRBV6-1 and TRBJ2-7; 7 bases are a match to TRBD1. Sample: PBMCs. The source of this sequence is a middle-aged woman in good health. Some clones in this sample may be carry-over from other donors' samples. The CDR3 region is CASKQRGLYEQYF. The CDR3 nucleotides are TGTGCCAGCAAACAAAGGGGGCTATACGAGCAGTACTTC.